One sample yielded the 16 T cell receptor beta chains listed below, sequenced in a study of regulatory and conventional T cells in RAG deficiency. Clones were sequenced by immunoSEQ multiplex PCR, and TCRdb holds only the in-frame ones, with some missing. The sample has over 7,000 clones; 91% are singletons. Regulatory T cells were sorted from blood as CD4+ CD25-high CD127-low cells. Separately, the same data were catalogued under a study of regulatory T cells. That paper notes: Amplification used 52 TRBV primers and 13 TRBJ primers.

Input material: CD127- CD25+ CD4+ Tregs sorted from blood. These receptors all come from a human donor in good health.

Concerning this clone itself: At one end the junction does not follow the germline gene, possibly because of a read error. The CDR3, as DNA: TGTGCCAGCAGCTACTGGGGAGCGGGCTACACCTTC. This gives the protein CASSYWGAGYTF. The chain recombines TRBV6-6 with TRBJ1-2; D uncertain. This CDR3 is 12 amino acids long. Germline V CDR1 and CDR2: MNHNY, SVGAGI (reference sequence).

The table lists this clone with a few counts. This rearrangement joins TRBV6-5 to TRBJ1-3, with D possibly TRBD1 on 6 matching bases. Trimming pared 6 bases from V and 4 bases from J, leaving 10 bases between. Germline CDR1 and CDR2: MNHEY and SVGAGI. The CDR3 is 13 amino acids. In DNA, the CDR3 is TGTGCCAGCAGCTGGGACATCGGAAACACCATATATTTT. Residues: CASSWDIGNTIYF.

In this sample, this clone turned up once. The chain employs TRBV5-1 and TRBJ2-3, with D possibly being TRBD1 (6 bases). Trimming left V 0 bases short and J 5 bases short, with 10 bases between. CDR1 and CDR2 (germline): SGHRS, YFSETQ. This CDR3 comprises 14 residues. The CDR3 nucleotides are TGCGCCAGCAGCTTGGAATGGGGGCAAGATACGCAGTATTTT. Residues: CASSLEWGQDTQYF.

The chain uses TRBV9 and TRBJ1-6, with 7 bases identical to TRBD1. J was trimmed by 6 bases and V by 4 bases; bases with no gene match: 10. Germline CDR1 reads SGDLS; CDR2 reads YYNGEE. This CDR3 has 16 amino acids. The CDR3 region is CASSTQQGLANSPLHF. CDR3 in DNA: TGTGCCAGCAGCACTCAACAGGGGCTGGCTAATTCACCCCTCCACTTT.

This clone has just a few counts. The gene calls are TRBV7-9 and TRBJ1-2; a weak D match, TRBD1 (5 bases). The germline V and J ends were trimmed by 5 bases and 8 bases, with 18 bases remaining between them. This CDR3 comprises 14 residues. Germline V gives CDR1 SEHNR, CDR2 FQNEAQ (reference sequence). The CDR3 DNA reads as TGTGCCAGCAGCCCGGACGGAGGCGGGGGGGGCTACACCTTC. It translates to CASSPDGGGGGYTF.

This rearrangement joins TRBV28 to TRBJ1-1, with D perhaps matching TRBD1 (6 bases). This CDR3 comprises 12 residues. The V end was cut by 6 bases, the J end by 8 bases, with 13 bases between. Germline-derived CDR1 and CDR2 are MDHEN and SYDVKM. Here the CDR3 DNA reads TGTGCCAGCAGACAACAGGGTTCCGAAGCTTTCTTT. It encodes CASRQQGSEAFF.

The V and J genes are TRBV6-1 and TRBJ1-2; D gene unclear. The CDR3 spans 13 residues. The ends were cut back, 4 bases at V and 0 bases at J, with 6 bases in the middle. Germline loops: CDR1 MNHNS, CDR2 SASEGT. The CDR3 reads CASSVQPNYGYTF. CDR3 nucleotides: TGTGCCAGCAGTGTACAGCCTAACTATGGCTACACCTTC.

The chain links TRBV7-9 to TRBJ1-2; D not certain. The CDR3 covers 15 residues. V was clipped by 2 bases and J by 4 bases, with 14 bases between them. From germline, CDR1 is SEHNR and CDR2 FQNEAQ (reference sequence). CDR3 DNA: TGTGCCAGCAGCTTACCTCAGGCGGGAATCTATGGCTACACCTTC. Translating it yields CASSLPQAGIYGYTF.

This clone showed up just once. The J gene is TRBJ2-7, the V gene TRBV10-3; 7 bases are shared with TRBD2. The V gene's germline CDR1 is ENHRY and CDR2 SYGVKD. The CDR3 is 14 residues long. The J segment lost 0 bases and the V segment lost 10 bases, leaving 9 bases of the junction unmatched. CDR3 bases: TGTGCCACCAGAACTAGCGCCTACTCCTACGAGCAGTACTTC. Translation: CATRTSAYSYEQYF.

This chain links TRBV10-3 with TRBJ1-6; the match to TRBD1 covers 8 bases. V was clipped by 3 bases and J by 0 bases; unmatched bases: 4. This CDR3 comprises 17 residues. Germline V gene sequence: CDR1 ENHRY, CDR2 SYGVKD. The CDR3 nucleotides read TGTGCCATCAGTGACAGGGGGCGAAGCTCCTATAATTCACCCCTCCACTTT. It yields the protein CAISDRGRSSYNSPLHF.

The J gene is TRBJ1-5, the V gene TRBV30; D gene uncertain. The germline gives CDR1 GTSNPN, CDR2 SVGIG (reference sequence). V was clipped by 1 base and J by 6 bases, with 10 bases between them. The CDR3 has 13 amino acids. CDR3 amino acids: CAWSAARFQPQHF. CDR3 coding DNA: TGTGCCTGGAGTGCCGCTCGGTTTCAGCCCCAGCATTTT.

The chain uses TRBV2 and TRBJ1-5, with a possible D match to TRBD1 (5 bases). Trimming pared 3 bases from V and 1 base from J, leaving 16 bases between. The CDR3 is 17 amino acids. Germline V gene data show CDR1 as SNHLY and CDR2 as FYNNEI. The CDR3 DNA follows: TGTGCCAGCAGTGACGGGAGAGGGGACCGGAGCAATCAGCCCCAGCATTTT. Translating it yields CASSDGRGDRSNQPQHF. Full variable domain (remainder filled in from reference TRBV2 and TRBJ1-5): EPEVTQTPSHQVTQMGQEVILRCVPISNHLYFYWYRQILGQKVEFLVSFYNNEISEKSEIFDDQFSVERPDGSNFTLKIRSTKLEDSAMYFCASSDGRGDRSNQPQHFGDGTRLSIL.

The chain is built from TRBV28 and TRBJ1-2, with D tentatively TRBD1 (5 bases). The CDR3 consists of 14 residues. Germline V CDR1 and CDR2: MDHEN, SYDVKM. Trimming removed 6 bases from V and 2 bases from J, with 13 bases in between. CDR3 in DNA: TGTGCCAGCAGGCCGGGGGGATTCAACTATGGCTACACCTTC. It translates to CASRPGGFNYGYTF.

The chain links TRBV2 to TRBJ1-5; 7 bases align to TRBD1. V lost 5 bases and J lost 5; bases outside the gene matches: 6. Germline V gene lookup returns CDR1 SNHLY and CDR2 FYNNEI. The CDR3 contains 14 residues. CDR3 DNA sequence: TGTGCCAGCAGTAGGGACAGTCAATATCAGCCCCAGCATTTT. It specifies CASSRDSQYQPQHF.

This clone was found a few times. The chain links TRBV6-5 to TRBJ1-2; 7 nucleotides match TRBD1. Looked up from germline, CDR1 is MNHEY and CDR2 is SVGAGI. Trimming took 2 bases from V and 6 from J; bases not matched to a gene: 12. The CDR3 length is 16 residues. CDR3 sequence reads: CASSYLLPTGLHGYTF. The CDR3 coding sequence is TGTGCCAGCAGTTACCTTTTACCGACAGGGTTACATGGCTACACCTTC.

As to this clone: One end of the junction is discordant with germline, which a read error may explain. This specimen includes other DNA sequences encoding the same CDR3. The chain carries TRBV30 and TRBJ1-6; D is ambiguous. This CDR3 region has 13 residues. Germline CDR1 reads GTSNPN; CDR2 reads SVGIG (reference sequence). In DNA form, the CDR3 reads TGTGCCTGCAGTGACGGTTATAATTCACCCCTCCACTTT. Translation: CACSDGYNSPLHF.